Presented here are 21 T cell receptor beta chains from one specimen sequenced in a study of shared clonotypes between healthy human individuals (dated by TCRdb to 2020 to 2022). The library relied on the immunoSEQ multiplex PCR assay. TCRdb holds this immuneACCESS table with in-frame rearrangements only. Some clones are missing; in checked studies, unresolved V genes explain under half, and the rest has no known cause. This sample comprises roughly 1 million clones, around 76% of them detected only once. The ten largest clones represent roughly 1.4% of the sample. The sample taken for sequencing was memory CD4+ T cells sorted from blood. The cell subset or site label, read with the paper, signifies: CD45RA-negative fraction. These receptors all come from a man between 18 and 35 years old in good health.

The chain couples TRBV19 to TRBJ1-5, with D maybe TRBD1 (5 bases). V lost 4 bases and J lost 4, with 11 bases in between. Germline V gene data show CDR1 as LNHDA and CDR2 as SQIVND (reference sequence). The CDR3 extends over 14 amino acids. The CDR3 nucleotides read TGTGCCAGTAGTACCACAGGTACAAATCAGCCCCAGCATTTT. This codes for CASSTTGTNQPQHF.

The chain combines TRBV5-1 with TRBJ2-1; TRBD2 matches at 9 bases. The V gene end was trimmed by 4 bases and the J gene end by 3 bases; junction bases not matched to a gene: 5. Germline CDR1 and CDR2: SGHRS and YFSETQ. The CDR3 extends over 15 amino acids. CDR3 sequence reads: CASSILAGSYNEQFF. The CDR3 DNA sequence: TGCGCCAGCAGCATTCTAGCGGGGAGCTACAATGAGCAGTTCTTC.

CDR3 DNA: TGTGCCTGGAGTGCCTGGGAAGGCGAGGAGCAGTACTTC. The encoded protein is CAWSAWEGEEQYF. The chain recombines TRBV30 with TRBJ2-7; no clear D gene. Germline CDR1 and CDR2: GTSNPN and SVGIG (reference sequence). The CDR3 is 13 amino acids. V lost 1 base to trimming and J lost 7 bases, with 14 bases between them.

This chain joins TRBV5-1 and TRBJ2-1, with 9 bases identical to TRBD2. In germline, CDR1 is SGHRS, CDR2 YFSETQ. The CDR3 length is 15 residues. The ends lost 4 bases at V and 6 bases at J; junction bases unmatched: 8. The CDR3 reads CASSPQGLAGNEQFF. CDR3 coding DNA: TGCGCCAGCAGCCCACAGGGACTAGCCGGCAATGAGCAGTTCTTC.

The chain is built from TRBV7-2 and TRBJ2-3; the D gene is possibly TRBD2 (5 bases). CDR3 length equals 16 residues. Trimming removed 1 base at V and 3 bases at J, with 14 bases between. The germline CDR1 and CDR2 sequences are SGHTA and FQGNSA. Here the CDR3 DNA reads TGTGCCAGCAGCTTAGTATTGGCGACTAATACAGATACGCAGTATTTT. It yields the protein CASSLVLATNTDTQYF.

There are a few counts of this clone. Other DNA sequences in this sample translate to the same CDR3. The rearrangement links TRBV5-1 to TRBJ1-1; 12 bases map to TRBD1. With V trimmed by 3 bases and J by 1 base, 1 base remained unmatched. Germline V gene data show CDR1 as SGHRS and CDR2 as YFSETQ. The CDR3 has 15 amino acids. CDR3 in amino acids: CASSSGQGANTEAFF. The CDR3 DNA follows: TGCGCCAGCAGCTCGGGACAGGGGGCGAACACTGAAGCTTTCTTT.

In regard to this clone: Other DNA sequences within the sample encode an identical CDR3. The chain's CDR3 is CASSLAVGTEAFF. The CDR3 DNA is TGTGCCAGCAGCCTGGCCGTTGGCACTGAAGCTTTCTTT. The chain links TRBV5-6 to TRBJ1-1; D is undetermined. Germline V gives CDR1 SGHDT, CDR2 YYEEEE. There are 13 residues in the CDR3. V was cut by 4 bases and J by 4 bases, with 11 bases left in between.

The chain is built from TRBV2 and TRBJ1-1, with D hard to call. The CDR3 is made up of 14 amino acids. V was cut by 5 bases and J by 0 bases, with 10 bases left in between. From germline, CDR1 is SNHLY and CDR2 FYNNEI. CDR3 in DNA: TGTGCCAGCAGTCCTTTTACAGTGAACACTGAAGCTTTCTTT. Protein sequence: CASSPFTVNTEAFF.

The sample holds one count of this clone. The gene calls are TRBV4-1 and TRBJ2-5; tentative D call: TRBD2 (6 bases). Trimming took 0 bases from V and 0 from J, leaving 8 bases between them. This CDR3 is built from 15 residues. Germline lookup yields CDR1 MGHRA and CDR2 YSYEKL. The CDR3 protein is CASSQEGTDQETQYF. The CDR3 nucleotides read TGCGCCAGCAGCCAAGAAGGGACTGACCAAGAGACCCAGTACTTC.

V gene TRBV5-4 combines with J gene TRBJ2-5; no clear D gene. V dropped 1 base and J dropped 1 base, with 14 bases sitting between them. CDR1 and CDR2 (germline): SGHNT, YYREEE (reference sequence). The CDR3 is 16 amino acids. CDR3 region: CASSLLLHGPQETQYF. DNA of the CDR3: TGTGCCAGCAGCTTGTTACTACATGGGCCCCAAGAGACCCAGTACTTC.

This clone was counted a few times. The chain recombines TRBV2 with TRBJ1-5; unclear D gene. The CDR3 spans 12 residues. V lost 6 bases and J lost 4, with 7 bases in between. Germline values: CDR1 SNHLY, CDR2 FYNNEI. The CDR3 nucleotides read TGTGCCAGCAGAGAGCCAAATCAGCCCCAGCATTTT. This sequence encodes CASREPNQPQHF.

This chain links TRBV2 with TRBJ2-7, with D possibly being TRBD1 (6 bases). The CDR3 loop spans 12 amino acids. V gave up 9 bases and J gave up 1 base, with 10 bases separating them. The germline V gene encodes CDR1 SNHLY and CDR2 FYNNEI. The CDR3 loop is CASTGSSYEQYF. The DNA for the CDR3 is TGTGCCAGTACAGGGTCATCCTACGAGCAGTACTTC.

The genes are TRBV30 and TRBJ1-4, with a weak D call TRBD1 (6 bases). The CDR3 contains 13 residues. Trimming shortened V by 7 bases and J by 2 bases, and 11 bases separated the two germline ends. CDR1 is GTSNPN, CDR2 SVGIG, per germline (reference sequence). The CDR3 is CAFQGSTNEKLFF. The DNA for the CDR3 is TGTGCCTTCCAGGGGTCCACTAATGAAAAACTGTTTTTT.

The chain carries TRBV2 and TRBJ2-6; D ambiguous. CDR3 length equals 16 residues. Germline CDR1 SNHLY, CDR2 FYNNEI. The V end lost 1 base, the J end lost 3 bases, and 10 bases lay between the germline ends. For the CDR3, the DNA is TGTGCCAGCAGTGAAGGGTTTAAGGTTGGGGCCAACGTCCTGACTTTC. Encoded protein: CASSEGFKVGANVLTF. The variable domain in full, completed from reference TRBV2 and TRBJ2-6, reads EPEVTQTPSHQVTQMGQEVILRCVPISNHLYFYWYRQILGQKVEFLVSFYNNEISEKSEIFDDQFSVERPDGSNFTLKIRSTKLEDSAMYFCASSEGFKVGANVLTFGAGSRLTVL.

Note on this clone: One junction end does not reproduce the germline sequence, and a read error may be involved. The chain uses TRBV9 and TRBJ1-1; no clear D gene. There are 15 residues in the CDR3. CDR1 SGDLS and CDR2 YYNGEE come from the germline V gene. CDR3 sequence: CAGSVAPTMNTEAFF. The DNA of the CDR3 is TGTGCCGGCAGCGTAGCTCCCACGATGAACACTGAAGCTTTCTTT.

Remarks on this clone: This sample also contains other DNA sequences that code for the same CDR3. The chain employs TRBV5-1 and TRBJ2-5; either TRBD1 or TRBD2 may supply D (6 bases each). This CDR3 is 14 amino acids long. V was pared by 0 bases and J by 5 bases, with 11 bases between. Germline CDR1 and CDR2: SGHRS and YFSETQ. The CDR3: CASSLEGGKETQYF. The CDR3 DNA reads as TGCGCCAGCAGCTTGGAAGGGGGGAAGGAGACCCAGTACTTC.

V usage is TRBV4-1 and J usage is TRBJ2-6, with 7 bases lining up with TRBD2. The J segment lost 4 bases and the V segment lost 4 bases, leaving 7 bases of the junction unmatched. From germline, CDR1 is MGHRA and CDR2 YSYEKL. This CDR3 is 16 amino acids long. CDR3 loop: CASSPPRGFGANVLTF. The CDR3 nucleotides read TGCGCCAGCAGCCCCCCGCGGGGGTTCGGGGCCAACGTCCTGACTTTC.

The rearrangement links TRBV5-5 to TRBJ2-7, with D tentatively TRBD1 or TRBD2 (6 bases each). CDR1 and CDR2 (germline): SGHKS, YYEKEE (reference sequence). V shed 5 bases and J shed 0 bases, with 18 bases lying between them. The CDR3 has 16 residues. Written as DNA, the CDR3 is TGTGCCAGCAGTTGGAGGGCCGACAGGTCCTCCTACGAGCAGTACTTC. Protein sequence: CASSWRADRSSYEQYF.

This clone was seen once. The sample has other DNA sequences that encode this CDR3 too. V usage is TRBV6-5 and J usage is TRBJ1-3, with TRBD1 as a possible D gene (5 bases). Trimming took off 5 bases at V and 0 bases at J, with 11 bases between the two ends. Germline CDR1 MNHEY, CDR2 SVGAGI. This CDR3 region has 15 residues. The CDR3 region has the DNA TGTGCCAGCAGTATCCACAGGAGCTCTGGAAACACCATATATTTT. It encodes CASSIHRSSGNTIYF.

This chain's CDR3 is CASSRVSGSRREQYF. The CDR3 nucleotides read TGTGCCAGCAGTCGAGTAAGCGGGTCCAGGAGGGAGCAGTACTTC. This rearrangement joins TRBV6-1 to TRBJ2-7; a weak D match, TRBD2 (6 bases). Germline V gene lookup returns CDR1 MNHNS and CDR2 SASEGT. The CDR3 extends over 15 amino acids. V shed 5 bases and J shed 7 bases, with 21 bases lying between them.

The chain has TRBV5-8 and TRBJ2-3, with a tentative D call TRBD1 (5 bases). CDR1 and CDR2 from the germline V gene are SGHTS and YDEGEE. There are 16 residues in the CDR3. Between the trimmed V and J ends, which lost 5 bases and 2 bases, there was a span of 18 bases. This CDR3 reads CASRNPGRANTDTQYF. The CDR3 DNA reads TGTGCCAGCAGAAACCCCGGCAGGGCGAACACAGATACGCAGTATTTT.